The 7 T cell receptor beta chains listed next were all sequenced from one sample in a study of T cells in localized non-small cell lung cancer. Sequencing was performed with immunoSEQ multiplex PCR; in TCRdb, only in-frame clones are kept and a portion is missing. The sample shows roughly 53,000 clones, over 80% of them seen only once. This specimen consisted of peripheral blood mononuclear cells, obtained before any cancer treatment. Receptor source: a man aged 40 to 75 with stage III lung adenocarcinoma.

V gene TRBV19 combines with J gene TRBJ2-1; D is uncertain. This CDR3 is 15 amino acids long. Germline V CDR1 and CDR2: LNHDA, SQIVND (reference sequence). The V end was cut by 0 bases, the J end by 6 bases, with 12 bases between. CDR3 sequence (DNA): TGTGCCAGTAGTATAGAGGGGAAGGGTCTCAATGAGCAGTTCTTC. It translates to CASSIEGKGLNEQFF.

The chain employs TRBV7-3 and TRBJ2-5; D gene ambiguous. Germline CDR1 is SGHTA and CDR2 is FQGTGA. Trimming took 2 bases from V and 2 from J, leaving 6 bases between them. The CDR3 totals 13 residues. In DNA, the CDR3 is TGTGCCAGCAGCTTAGGGCCACAAGAGACCCAGTACTTC. It yields the protein CASSLGPQETQYF.

This chain uses TRBV21-1 with TRBJ2-6. TRBV21-1 is designated a pseudogene. The CDR3 runs to 15 residues. CDR3 coding DNA: TGTGCCAGCAGCAAAGACCGCTCTGGGGCCAACGTCCTGACTTTC. It specifies CASSKDRSGANVLTF.

The rearrangement links TRBV5-4 to TRBJ2-7; 11 nucleotides match TRBD1. V shed 4 bases and J 3 bases; nucleotides not matched to a gene: 6. Germline-derived CDR1 and CDR2 are SGHNT and YYREEE (reference sequence). The CDR3 covers 15 residues. CDR3 region: CASSLGQGAFYEQYF. The CDR3 nucleotides read TGTGCCAGCAGCCTCGGACAGGGGGCTTTCTACGAGCAGTACTTC.

The rearrangement uses TRBV2 and TRBJ1-5, with a possible D match to TRBD1 (6 bases). The V gene lost 5 bases and the J gene lost 7 bases, with 18 bases spanning the gap. There are 15 residues in the CDR3. Germline V gene data show CDR1 as SNHLY and CDR2 as FYNNEI. CDR3 loop: CASSPGLQGLQPQHF. CDR3 coding DNA: TGTGCCAGCAGTCCCGGATTACAGGGATTACAGCCCCAGCATTTT. The full variable domain, with the rest looked up from reference TRBV2 and TRBJ1-5, is EPEVTQTPSHQVTQMGQEVILRCVPISNHLYFYWYRQILGQKVEFLVSFYNNEISEKSEIFDDQFSVERPDGSNFTLKIRSTKLEDSAMYFCASSPGLQGLQPQHFGDGTRLSIL.

The genes are TRBV2 and TRBJ2-2; D possibly corresponds to TRBD1 (5 bases). Germline assignment: CDR1 SNHLY and CDR2 FYNNEI. The CDR3 has 14 amino acids. V lost 6 bases and J lost 2, with 10 bases in between. The CDR3 DNA follows: TGTGCCAGCAGCCAGACAGTTAACACCGGGGAGCTGTTTTTT. Translation gives CASSQTVNTGELFF.

V usage is TRBV4-1 and J usage is TRBJ2-1; 15 nucleotides match TRBD2. This CDR3 spans 18 amino acids. Germline values: CDR1 MGHRA, CDR2 YSYEKL. The ends lost 1 base at V and 6 bases at J; junction bases unmatched: 7. The CDR3 loop is CASSQVDMGLAGGNEQFF. The CDR3 DNA sequence: TGCGCCAGCAGCCAAGTTGACATGGGACTAGCGGGAGGCAATGAGCAGTTCTTC.